This is a list of T cell receptor beta chains from one sample in a study of radiotherapy plus CTLA-4 blockade in lung cancer. Only in-frame clones appear in the TCRdb table, and some are missing; sequencing was by immunoSEQ multiplex PCR. The data show about 90,000 clones, approximately 80% seen once. Sequencing was performed on peripheral blood, taken from a patient treated with radiotherapy plus ipilimumab. The source is a human donor with non-small cell lung cancer that progressed on radiotherapy plus ipilimumab. CDR3s include the opening cysteine and the closing phenylalanine or tryptophan. The D gene is left open where the match is weak. The size field is filled for only some rows; it gives once, few, many or a size class.

TRBJ1-2 - few TRBV18 CASSPDSDYGYTF TGTGCCAGCTCACCAGACAGTGACTATGGCTACACCTTC
TRBJ1-4 - - TRBV30 CAWRGVEKLFF TGTGCCTGGAGAGGGGTTGAAAAACTGTTTTTT
TRBJ1-4 - - TRBV7-9 CASSSYPTGEKLFF TGTGCCAGCAGCAGTTATCCCACGGGCGAAAAACTGTTTTTT
TRBJ1-5 TRBD1 - TRBV10-3 CAISGQGAGDSNQPQHF TGTGCCATCAGTGGACAGGGGGCAGGGGATAGCAATCAGCCCCAGCATTTT
TRBJ2-4 - - TRBV11-3 CASSSVAKNIRYF TGTGCCAGCAGCTCTGTAGCCAAAAACATTCGGTACTTC
TRBJ1-1 - once TRBV7-2 CASSFGGYLMNTEAFF TGTGCCAGCAGCTTCGGGGGGTATCTAATGAACACTGAAGCTTTCTTT
TRBJ2-3 - once TRBV6-1 CASSEGTSATDTQYF TGTGCCAGCAGTGAAGGAACTTCCGCTACAGATACGCAGTATTTT
TRBJ2-2 - - TRBV2 CASKKMETGELFF TGTGCCAGCAAAAAGATGGAAACCGGGGAGCTGTTTTTT
TRBJ2-5 - - TRBV5-4 CASSQGGKTQYF TGTGCCAGCAGCCAGGGGGGAAAGACCCAGTACTTC
TRBJ1-1 - once TRBV4-3 CASSQEAGVKTEAFF TGCGCCAGCAGCCAAGAAGCAGGGGTGAAAACTGAAGCTTTCTTT
TRBJ2-1 - once TRBV27 CASSSGWNEQFF TGTGCCAGCAGTTCGGGATGGAATGAGCAGTTCTTC
TRBJ2-6 TRBD1 - TRBV7-2 CASSLALGGGGANVLTF TGTGCCAGCAGCTTAGCGCTAGGGGGCGGTGGGGCCAACGTCCTGACTTTC
TRBJ1-4 TRBD1 - TRBV6-5 CASSLGGQGEKLFF TGTGCCAGCAGTCTGGGAGGACAGGGTGAAAAACTGTTTTTT
TRBJ1-6 - - TRBV28 CASSPPGGRGLENSPLHF TGTGCCAGCAGTCCGCCGGGAGGTAGAGGGCTGGAGAATTCACCCCTCCACTTT
TRBJ2-2 - - TRBV5-1 CASRPLGGHNTGELFF TGCGCCAGCAGGCCCCTGGGGGGACATAACACCGGGGAGCTGTTTTTT
TRBJ1-4 - - TRBV6-6 CASSYSAIVREKLFF TGTGCCAGCAGTTACTCCGCGATCGTACGTGAAAAACTGTTTTTT
TRBJ2-7 - few TRBV14 CASSQIGYEQYF TGTGCCAGCAGCCAAATCGGCTACGAGCAGTACTTC
TRBJ1-2 - - TRBV29-1 CSANTQNYGYTF TGCAGCGCTAATACACAGAACTATGGCTACACCTTC
TRBJ2-7 TRBD1 - TRBV28 CASSLTGQLYEQYF TGTGCCAGCAGTTTAACGGGACAGCTGTACGAGCAGTACTTC
TRBJ2-1 TRBD2 - TRBV5-4 CASSLAGTSGSRYEQFF TGTGCCAGCAGCTTGGCTGGGACTAGCGGGAGTAGATATGAGCAGTTCTTC
TRBJ1-1 - - TRBV5-1 CASSPQGPAYMNTEAFF TGCGCCAGCAGCCCCCAAGGGCCAGCCTATATGAACACTGAAGCTTTCTTT
TRBJ2-1 TRBD1 - TRBV25-1 CASRTGFPDEQFF TGTGCCAGCAGGACAGGGTTTCCTGATGAGCAGTTCTTC
TRBJ1-2 TRBD1 - TRBV7-9 CASSPGQGIYGYTF TGTGCCAGCAGCCCGGGACAGGGAATCTATGGCTACACCTTC
TRBJ1-2 - - TRBV7-6 CASSLVGGAGYTF TGTGCCAGCAGCTTAGTAGGTGGGGCTGGCTACACCTTC
TRBJ1-2 TRBD1 - TRBV7-9 CASSFGQGATYGYTF TGTGCCAGCAGCTTTGGACAGGGGGCAACCTATGGCTACACCTTC
TRBJ2-1 - - TRBV25-1 CASSRTTNEQFF TGTGCCAGCAGTCGGACCACCAATGAGCAGTTCTTC
TRBJ2-3 - - TRBV6-5 CASGSPTDTQYF TGTGCCAGCGGGAGCCCCACAGATACGCAGTATTTT
TRBJ1-2 TRBD1 - TRBV28 CASSYTTTGTGGGYTF TGTGCCAGCAGTTATACAACTACCGGGACAGGGGGCGGCTACACCTTC
TRBJ1-1 - - TRBV5-1 CASRLDGPAEAFF TGCGCCAGCAGACTTGACGGACCAGCTGAAGCTTTCTTT
TRBJ2-7 TRBD2 - TRBV7-9 CASSIGIPGGEQYF TGTGCCAGCAGCATCGGGATCCCGGGGGGCGAGCAGTACTTC
TRBJ1-5 - - TRBV5-6 CASSQSGNSNQPQHF TGTGCCAGCAGCCAAAGTGGTAATAGCAATCAGCCCCAGCATTTT
TRBJ1-1 - - TRBV28 CASSFRLGGATEAFF TGTGCCAGCAGTTTTCGGCTTGGGGGGGCCACTGAAGCTTTCTTT
TRBJ2-3 - - TRBV18 CASRREPSLDTQYF TGTGCCAGCCGACGCGAGCCCTCCCTGGATACGCAGTATTTT
TRBJ2-7 - - TRBV11-3 CASSWGSSYEQYF TGTGCCAGCTCATGGGGGAGCTCCTACGAGCAGTACTTC
TRBJ1-5 - - TRBV21-1 CASSKALSRPSNQPQHF TGTGCCAGCAGCAAAGCGCTTTCCCGCCCTAGCAATCAGCCCCAGCATTTT
TRBJ2-5 - once TRBV5-1 CASRLPLKPGETQYF TGCGCCAGCAGGCTACCCCTCAAGCCGGGGGAGACCCAGTACTTC
TRBJ2-7 - few TRBV11-2 CASSLLRGRSSYEQYF TGTGCCAGCAGCTTGCTGCGGGGAAGGAGCTCCTACGAGCAGTACTTC
TRBJ1-2 TRBD1 few TRBV6-1 CASSQYRGGYTF TGTGCCAGCAGTCAATACAGGGGAGGCTACACCTTC
TRBJ2-6 - - TRBV4-3 CASSQDNSGANVLTF TGCGCCAGCAGCCAGGACAACTCTGGGGCCAACGTCCTGACTTTC
TRBJ2-3 - - TRBV14 CASSYTDTQYF TGTGCCAGCAGCTACACAGATACGCAGTATTTT
TRBJ2-1 - - TRBV6-1 CASRDQDSPKFF TGTGCCAGCAGGGACCAGGACTCTCCTAAGTTCTTC
TRBJ2-4 TRBD2 - TRBV7-2 CASSLFRLAENIQYF TGTGCCAGCAGCTTATTCAGGCTAGCGGAAAACATTCAGTACTTC
TRBJ2-4 - - TRBV5-4 CASSLDGRIQYF TGTGCCAGCAGCCTTGATGGCAGGATTCAGTACTTC
TRBJ1-2 TRBD1 - TRBV6-6 CASSYPDRGDYGYTF TGTGCCAGCAGTTACCCCGACAGGGGGGACTATGGCTACACCTTC
TRBJ2-5 TRBD1 - TRBV9 CASSATGTGQETQYF TGTGCCAGCAGCGCCACCGGGACAGGGCAAGAGACCCAGTACTTC
TRBJ1-1 TRBD1 - TRBV11-3 CASSKQGIVTEAFF TGTGCCAGCAGCAAACAGGGGATTGTGACTGAAGCTTTCTTT
TRBJ2-5 - - TRBV5-4 CASSFDPNSKETQYF TGTGCCAGCAGCTTTGACCCTAACAGTAAAGAGACCCAGTACTTC
TRBJ1-3 - - TRBV5-4 CASSLGLLRSGNTIYF TGTGCCAGCAGCTTGGGTCTCTTGAGGTCTGGAAACACCATATATTTT
TRBJ2-6 - - TRBV6-6 CASSSKGAGANVLTF TGTGCCAGCAGTTCTAAGGGGGCTGGGGCCAACGTCCTGACTTTC
TRBJ2-1 TRBD2 few TRBV18 CASSRLLAFDEQFF TGTGCCAGCTCACGGTTACTAGCGTTTGATGAGCAGTTCTTC
TRBJ1-5 - - TRBV2 CASAWDRNQPQHF TGTGCCAGCGCTTGGGACCGTAATCAGCCCCAGCATTTT
TRBJ2-4 - - TRBV4-1 CASSPPTGSGGRNIQYF TGCGCCAGCAGCCCCCCCACAGGGAGTGGGGGAAGGAACATTCAGTACTTC
TRBJ2-1 TRBD2 - TRBV27 CASSSGTSGRGGYEQFF TGTGCCAGCAGTTCGGGGACTAGCGGGAGGGGCGGCTATGAGCAGTTCTTC
TRBJ1-1 TRBD1 - TRBV4-2 CASSHGQGITEAFF TGTGCCAGCAGCCACGGACAGGGAATCACTGAAGCTTTCTTT
TRBJ2-7 TRBD2 - TRBV7-2 CASSSWTSGGAAWYEQYF TGTGCCAGCAGCTCATGGACTAGCGGGGGGGCTGCGTGGTACGAGCAGTACTTC
TRBJ2-2 - - TRBV4-3 CASSQPGLAATGELFF TGCGCCAGCAGCCAACCTGGACTGGCGGCCACCGGGGAGCTGTTTTTT
TRBJ1-2 - - TRBV7-6 CASSSSQGQGYTF TGTGCCAGCAGCTCATCCCAGGGCCAGGGCTACACCTTC
TRBJ2-7 TRBD1 - TRBV12-5 CASAAWLGTGAYEQYF TGTGCTAGTGCCGCGTGGTTGGGGACAGGGGCCTACGAGCAGTACTTC
TRBJ2-3 - - TRBV7-2 CASSSKMDTQYF TGTGCCAGCAGCTCAAAGATGGATACGCAGTATTTT
TRBJ1-3 - - TRBV4-3 CASSQVGVGPGNTIYF TGCGCCAGCAGCCAAGTAGGGGTGGGTCCCGGAAACACCATATATTTT